This T cell receptor beta chain was documented in a study of TIL therapy for anti-PD-1-resistant metastatic lung cancer. Overall study: Tumors were harvested before any PD-1/PD-L1 blockade. Half of patients were current or former smokers.

Time point reported: pre-treatment sample, taken before nivolumab and TIL therapy. Stage 4 NSCLC adults joined between 2017 and 2020. The libraries were made with immunoSEQ v3. Sequencing was performed with immunoSEQ multiplex PCR; in TCRdb, only in-frame clones are kept and a portion is missing. In the table there are tens of thousands of clones, around 79% of which are singletons. Germline CDR1 and CDR2: SGHRS and YFSETQ. The germline V and J ends were trimmed by 5 bases and 0 bases, with 11 bases remaining between them. The length of the CDR3 is 15 residues. V and J are TRBV5-1 and TRBJ2-2; a weak D match, TRBD2 (6 bases). The sample was blood, taken at baseline. This sequence was found in a person aged 30 to 80 with non-small cell lung cancer. CDR3 residues: CASSKAGPNTGELFF. DNA for the CDR3: TGCGCCAGCAGTAAGGCGGGACCGAACACCGGGGAGCTGTTTTTT.